The next 30 T cell receptor beta chains were all read from a single sample in a study of blood T cell repertoires in COVID-19. Sequenced by immunoSEQ multiplex PCR; TCRdb stores in-frame clones only, minus some. The sample records some 20,000 clones, approximately 84% being singletons. Sequencing was carried out using peripheral blood. The receptors come from a human donor with active COVID-19. The donor label of this sample is uncertain.

The chain recombines TRBV5-4 with TRBJ2-5, with D possibly being TRBD2 (6 bases). Germline-derived CDR1 and CDR2 are SGHNT and YYREEE (reference sequence). Trimming cost V 4 bases and J 0 bases, with 22 bases left between them. The CDR3 has 18 residues. The chain's CDR3 is CASSLYLLSGTYQETQYF. The DNA of the CDR3 is TGTGCCAGCAGCCTCTACTTACTTAGCGGAACCTACCAAGAGACCCAGTACTTC.

This clone was counted a single time. The genes are TRBV24-1 and TRBJ2-1; 11 nucleotides align to TRBD2. The CDR3 is 15 amino acids. Germline values: CDR1 KGHDR, CDR2 SFDVKD. J lost 7 bases, V lost 5 bases, and 6 bases had no gene match. The CDR3 region has the DNA TGTGCCACCAGTGGGCTTAGCGGGGGGGCGAATGAGCAGTTCTTC. Protein: CATSGLSGGANEQFF.

The table lists this clone with a count of one. The chain is built from TRBV25-1 and TRBJ2-1; 8 bases are a match to TRBD1. The CDR3 length is 14 residues. CDR1 MGHDK and CDR2 SYGVNS come from the germline V gene. Trimming cost V 4 bases and J 7 bases; bases outside gene matches: 6. CDR3 coding DNA: TGTGCCAGCAGTGTAGGACAGGGACTTAATGAGCAGTTCTTC. This translates into CASSVGQGLNEQFF.

This clone came up once. Its ends do not fully match the called genes, so a read error is possible. The rearrangement uses TRBV7-2 and TRBJ2-1, with 9 bases fitting TRBD2. CDR3 length: 17 residues. In germline, CDR1 is SGHTA, CDR2 FQGNSA. CDR3 sequence: CASSLGYGGGAYYEQFF. CDR3 bases: TGTGCCAGCAGCTTAGGTTACGGCGGGGGGGCCTACTATGAGCAGTTCTTC.

V usage is TRBV6-6 and J usage is TRBJ2-2, with D maybe TRBD2 (5 bases). CDR1 is MNHNY and CDR2 is SVGAGI in the germline V gene (reference sequence). The V and J ends lost 6 bases and 8 bases respectively, with 19 bases between them. CDR3 length equals 15 residues. CDR3 sequence (DNA): TGTGCCAGCAGCCAACAAACTAGAGTCCAGGGGGAGCTGTTTTTT. This gives the protein CASSQQTRVQGELFF.

Details on this clone: The junction departs from the called germline gene at one end, perhaps through a read error. Other DNA sequences in the same sample also yield this CDR3. The chain is built from TRBV9 and TRBJ2-7; possibly TRBD2 for D (5 bases). CDR1 and CDR2 from the germline V gene are SGDLS and YYNGEE. The CDR3 covers 14 residues. The CDR3 loop is CASSVTGIPYEQYF. The CDR3 bases are TGTGCCAGCAGCGTTACCGGGATCCCCTACGAACAGTACTTC.

V and J are TRBV4-3 and TRBJ2-1; TRBD2 matches at 12 bases. After removal of 0 bases from V and 7 bases from J, the junction contained 4 bases not matched to a gene. The germline V gene has CDR1 LGHNA and CDR2 YSLEER. CDR3 length equals 16 residues. The CDR3 nucleotides are TGCGCCAGCAGCCAAGATTCTAGCGGGGGGGCGAATGAGCAGTTCTTC. It translates to CASSQDSSGGANEQFF.

This sequence joins TRBV5-4 and TRBJ2-5, with a possible D match to TRBD1 (5 bases). The CDR3 is made up of 16 amino acids. Germline CDR1 reads SGHNT; CDR2 reads YYREEE (reference sequence). V lost 5 bases and J 2 bases, leaving 19 bases between the germline ends. In DNA form, the CDR3 reads TGTGCCAGCAGACCAAACGACAGACTTCGACAAGAGACCCAGTACTTC. It is translated as CASRPNDRLRQETQYF.

For this clone: The same CDR3 can be traced to other DNA sequences in this sample. For the CDR3, the DNA is TGTGCCAGCAGCCCAGGGACAGGTAGTCACGAGCAGTACTTC. As protein: CASSPGTGSHEQYF. V usage is TRBV7-3 and J usage is TRBJ2-7; 8 nucleotides match TRBD1. CDR3 length equals 14 residues. With 5 bases clipped from V and 5 bases from J, the junction kept 8 bases outside the gene matches. Germline V CDR1 and CDR2: SGHTA, FQGTGA.

This rearrangement joins TRBV6-5 to TRBJ1-2; D is ambiguous. The V end lost 2 bases, the J end lost 3 bases, and 13 bases lay between the germline ends. Germline V gene sequence: CDR1 MNHEY, CDR2 SVGAGI. The CDR3 sequence is 15 residues long. The CDR3 bases are TGTGCCAGCAGTTACGGGGAGGGCGGCTACTATGGCTACACCTTC. It yields the protein CASSYGEGGYYGYTF.

This clone was detected once. This chain joins TRBV18 and TRBJ2-3; the D is unclear. Looked up from germline, CDR1 is KGHSH and CDR2 is LQKENI. The CDR3 covers 18 residues. V lost 2 bases to trimming and J lost 9 bases, with 27 bases between them. This CDR3 is CASSPKPMSVVAQVTQYF. CDR3 DNA sequence: TGTGCCAGCTCACCAAAGCCTATGAGTGTGGTGGCCCAGGTGACGCAGTATTTT.

The rearrangement uses TRBV15 and TRBJ2-3; no firm D call. The germline V gene has CDR1 LNHNV and CDR2 YYDKDF (reference sequence). Trimming cost V 5 bases and J 2 bases, with 14 bases left between them. The length of the CDR3 is 15 residues. The DNA of the CDR3 is TGTGCCACCAGCCGCGTACCCCTTCCCACAGATACGCAGTATTTT. It encodes CATSRVPLPTDTQYF.

This clone was seen a handful of times. This rearrangement joins TRBV6-1 to TRBJ2-7; D uncertain. Germline CDR1 and CDR2: MNHNS and SASEGT. V lost 3 bases and J lost 0, with 15 bases in between. The CDR3 length is 16 residues. This CDR3 reads CASSDEATALSYEQYF. CDR3 in DNA: TGTGCCAGCAGTGATGAAGCAACCGCACTCTCCTACGAGCAGTACTTC.

The rearrangement uses TRBV19 and TRBJ1-2; D is unresolved. Germline V gives CDR1 LNHDA, CDR2 SQIVND (reference sequence). Deletions cut 4 bases from V and 5 bases from J, with 14 bases between. This CDR3 contains 14 residues. The CDR3 DNA follows: TGTGCCAGTAGTAGACAAAACCCTATTTATGGCTACACCTTC. Its protein is CASSRQNPIYGYTF.

The table lists this clone with a few counts. The rearrangement uses TRBV19 and TRBJ1-5; 9 bases align to TRBD1. The V and J ends lost 6 bases and 4 bases, in that order; junction bases with no gene match: 7. Germline CDR1 is LNHDA and CDR2 is SQIVND (reference sequence). The CDR3 is made up of 15 amino acids. The CDR3, as DNA: TGTGCCAGTAGGACTACAGGGGGCGCGAATCAGCCCCAGCATTTT. It is translated as CASRTTGGANQPQHF. The full variable domain, completed using reference TRBV19 and TRBJ1-5, is DGGITQSPKYLFRKEGQNVTLSCEQNLNHDAMYWYRQDPGQGLRLIYYSQIVNDFQKGDIAEGYSVSREKKESFPLTVTSAQKNPTAFYLCASRTTGGANQPQHFGDGTRLSIL.

The rearrangement joins TRBV7-3 to TRBJ2-3; a weak D match, TRBD2 (6 bases). CDR1 and CDR2 from the germline V gene are SGHTA and FQGTGA. V was clipped by 5 bases and J by 4 bases, with 19 bases between them. This CDR3 has 16 residues. In nucleotides, the CDR3 is TGTGCCAGCAGCCGAAGCTCTAGCGAGGGCCCAGATACGCAGTATTTT. Translated: CASSRSSSEGPDTQYF. Based on the CDR3 plus reference TRBV7-3 and TRBJ2-3, the full variable domain is GAGVSQTPSNKVTEKGKYVELRCDPISGHTALYWYRQSLGQGPEFLIYFQGTGAADDSGLPNDRFFAVRPEGSVSTLKIQRTERGDSAVYLCASSRSSSEGPDTQYFGPGTRLTVL.

The chain combines TRBV5-6 with TRBJ1-5, with D perhaps matching TRBD1 (5 bases). Per the germline V gene, CDR1 is SGHDT and CDR2 is YYEEEE. This CDR3 region has 15 residues. The germline V and J ends were trimmed by 4 bases and 5 bases, with 16 bases remaining between them. DNA for the CDR3: TGTGCCAGCAGCGTGGGACTTCTCTTCGATCAGCCCCAGCATTTT. Its translation is CASSVGLLFDQPQHF.

The chain links TRBV10-3 to TRBJ1-1; the match to TRBD1 covers 8 bases. CDR3 length: 14 amino acids. CDR1 is ENHRY, CDR2 SYGVKD, per germline. V lost 6 bases and J lost 2; bases outside the gene matches: 5. CDR3 amino acids: CAISDRGGNTEAFF. The CDR3 coding sequence is TGTGCCATCAGCGACAGGGGCGGAAACACTGAAGCTTTCTTT.

CDR3 in DNA: TGTGCCAGCAGGTCGAGCGGGGCTCGCAATGAGCAGTTCTTC. Protein sequence: CASRSSGARNEQFF. The chain couples TRBV6-5 to TRBJ2-1, with 7 bases aligning to TRBD2. CDR1 MNHEY and CDR2 SVGAGI come from the germline V gene. This CDR3 is built from 14 residues. V lost 6 bases to trimming and J lost 6 bases; unmatched junction nucleotides: 8.

The CDR3 is CASSYHNPGNTEAFF. DNA of the CDR3: TGTGCCAGCAGTTACCACAACCCAGGGAACACTGAAGCTTTCTTT. The V gene is TRBV6-5, the J gene TRBJ1-1; D is uncertain. The ends were cut back, 2 bases at V and 1 base at J, with 11 bases in the middle. This CDR3 spans 15 amino acids. Per germline, CDR1 MNHEY and CDR2 SVGAGI.

V is TRBV3-1 (or the pseudogene TRBV3-2) and J is TRBJ1-1, with 12 bases matching TRBD1. The CDR3 runs 21 residues. CDR1 and CDR2 from the germline V gene are LGHDT and YNNKEL (reference sequence). V shed 4 bases and J 1 base; nucleotides not matched to a gene: 19. The DNA of the CDR3 is TGTGCCAGCAGCCTCACACCCTCATCCCCGGGACAGGGGGCAACGAACACTGAAGCTTTCTTT. Amino acids: CASSLTPSSPGQGATNTEAFF.

The V and J genes are TRBV3-1 (or the pseudogene TRBV3-2) and TRBJ1-2, with a weak D call TRBD1 (5 bases). V was cut by 1 base and J by 8 bases, with 14 bases left in between. Germline V CDR1 and CDR2: LGHDT, YNNKEL (reference sequence). The CDR3 extends over 14 amino acids. CDR3 nucleotide sequence: TGTGCCAGCAGCCAAGTTCAATCAGGGCTCGGCTACACCTTC. Amino acid sequence: CASSQVQSGLGYTF.

The chain couples TRBV6-6 to TRBJ1-3; 7 bases align to TRBD1. The CDR3 has 14 residues. Trimming cost V 2 bases and J 2 bases; bases outside gene matches: 0. CDR1 is MNHNY, CDR2 SVGAGI, per germline (reference sequence). The CDR3 DNA reads as TGTGCCAGCAGTTACGACAGGGCTGGAAACACCATATATTTT. Its translation: CASSYDRAGNTIYF.

V usage is TRBV24-1 and J usage is TRBJ2-1; TRBD2 agrees at 8 bases. In germline, CDR1 is KGHDR, CDR2 SFDVKD. The junction had 4 bases not matched to a gene; V was cut back by 7 bases and J by 6 bases. The CDR3 has 13 amino acids. CDR3 nucleotides: TGTGCCACCAGCACTAGCGGATTCAATGAGCAGTTCTTC. Protein: CATSTSGFNEQFF.

V usage is TRBV29-1 and J usage is TRBJ2-1; 9 positions match TRBD2. V was pared by 1 base and J by 2 bases, with 12 bases of the junction left unmatched. The CDR3 length is 18 residues. The V gene's germline CDR1 is SQVTM and CDR2 ANQGSEA. Written as DNA, the CDR3 is TGCAGCGTTGAAGGGTTAGCGGGGGACCCGGCCACCTACAATGAGCAGTTCTTC. Protein: CSVEGLAGDPATYNEQFF.

This chain uses TRBV4-3 with TRBJ1-2; 8 nucleotides align to TRBD1. Germline V gives CDR1 LGHNA, CDR2 YSLEER. The CDR3 is 14 amino acids. V lost 3 bases to trimming and J lost 6 bases; unmatched junction nucleotides: 6. The CDR3 bases are TGCGCCAGCAGCCATTCGGACAGGGCAAATGGCTACACCTTC. Translation gives CASSHSDRANGYTF.

This clone was seen only once. The genes are TRBV5-6 and TRBJ1-2; D not certain. The CDR3 is made up of 13 amino acids. Between the trimmed V and J ends, which lost 1 base and 7 bases, there was a span of 11 bases. Germline CDR1 and CDR2: SGHDT and YYEEEE. Here the CDR3 DNA reads TGTGCCAGCAGCTTGTACGGGTTTGGTGGCTACACCTTC. Translating gives CASSLYGFGGYTF.

The chain links TRBV7-2 to TRBJ2-2; 7 positions match TRBD2. The CDR3 is 15 amino acids. In germline, CDR1 is SGHTA, CDR2 FQGNSA. V lost 2 bases, J lost 7 bases, and 7 bases stayed unmatched. The CDR3 here is CASSLRLTGGGELFF. In DNA, the CDR3 is TGTGCCAGCAGCTTAAGGCTAACGGGAGGCGGGGAGCTGTTTTTT.

V gene TRBV7-2 combines with J gene TRBJ2-3, with 9 bases fitting TRBD1. Losses at the gene ends were 6 bases for V and 6 bases for J; bases not matched to a gene: 7. CDR3 length: 14 residues. Looked up from germline, CDR1 is SGHTA and CDR2 is FQGNSA. CDR3 region: CASSFTGGADTQYF. In DNA form, the CDR3 reads TGTGCCAGCAGTTTCACAGGGGGCGCCGATACGCAGTATTTT.

The V and J genes are TRBV18 and TRBJ1-1; 9 positions match TRBD1. J gave up 10 bases and V 1 base, and 10 bases lay outside the gene matches. CDR1 is KGHSH and CDR2 is LQKENI in the germline V gene. The CDR3 loop spans 15 amino acids. In DNA, the CDR3 is TGTGCCAGCTCACCACTGAAGGGACAGGGCCGTTCAGCTTTCTTT. This sequence encodes CASSPLKGQGRSAFF.